This T cell receptor (beta chain) was recorded in a study of glioma-infiltrating T cells. Study-level results: Only very few CDR3 sequences appeared in both tissue and blood. Above-expected tissue-blood divergence occurred in all gliomas, most in low-grade ones.

V was clipped by 0 bases and J by 2 bases, with 8 bases between them. The CDR3 is 14 residues long. Germline CDR1 is MNHNS and CDR2 is SASEGT. Amplification of TCR alpha and beta CDR3 regions from RNA used iRepertoire nested multiplex PCR. Tissue mRNA or PBMC total RNA, roughly 85-450 ng, went into one-step reverse transcription and amplification. Each CDR3 protein is one row after TCRdb ran MiXCR on the multiplex PCR reads. The sample yields 100,000 to 150,000 distinct CDR3 sequences, roughly 25% seen once. This clonotype was counted at least ten times. Its antigen is unidentified. This clonotype was sampled from a human donor with low-grade glioma or glioblastoma, undergoing nonglioma brain surgery, or in good health (not recorded which). The chain joins TRBV6-1 to TRBJ2-7; no reliable D call. The sequenced sample was glioma tissue, nonneoplastic brain tissue, or PBMCs (not recorded which). CDR3 nucleotide sequence: TGTGCCAGCAGTGAAGCCCCCCAGCCCTACGAGCAGTACTTC. Protein sequence: CASSEAPQPYEQYF.